These 2 T cell receptor beta chains were sequenced from one sample in a study of CD8+ T cells in alopecia areata. Treatment here: oral pan-JAK inhibitor, 5-10 mg twice daily. Extraction of RNA preceded its reverse transcription into cDNA, which served as the sequencing template. The protocol was immunoSEQ multiplex PCR, while the TCRdb copy is restricted to in-frame clones and leaves out a portion. This repertoire shows 100,000 to 140,000 clones, roughly 89% found once; its top ten account for 20% to 25%. The sample here was CD8+ T cells sorted from blood, taken at week 24, from a patient treated with tofacitinib. These receptors came from a human donor with alopecia areata.

The chain carries TRBV7-3 and TRBJ2-1, with D perhaps TRBD2 (7 bases). The V end was cut by 1 base, the J end by 6 bases, with 19 bases between. This CDR3 has 17 amino acids. Germline V gene data show CDR1 as SGHTA and CDR2 as FQGTGA. The CDR3 protein is CASSLNGGHRVVNEQFF. The CDR3 nucleotides read TGTGCCAGCAGCTTAAACGGGGGGCATCGGGTTGTCAATGAGCAGTTCTTC.

This chain uses TRBV7-9 with TRBJ1-1; no definite D call. V was pared by 1 base and J by 3 bases, with 0 bases between. The CDR3 runs to 11 residues. Germline CDR1 SEHNR, CDR2 FQNEAQ (reference sequence). The CDR3 DNA reads as TGTGCCAGCAGCTTAGACACTGAAGCTTTCTTT. Encoded protein: CASSLDTEAFF.